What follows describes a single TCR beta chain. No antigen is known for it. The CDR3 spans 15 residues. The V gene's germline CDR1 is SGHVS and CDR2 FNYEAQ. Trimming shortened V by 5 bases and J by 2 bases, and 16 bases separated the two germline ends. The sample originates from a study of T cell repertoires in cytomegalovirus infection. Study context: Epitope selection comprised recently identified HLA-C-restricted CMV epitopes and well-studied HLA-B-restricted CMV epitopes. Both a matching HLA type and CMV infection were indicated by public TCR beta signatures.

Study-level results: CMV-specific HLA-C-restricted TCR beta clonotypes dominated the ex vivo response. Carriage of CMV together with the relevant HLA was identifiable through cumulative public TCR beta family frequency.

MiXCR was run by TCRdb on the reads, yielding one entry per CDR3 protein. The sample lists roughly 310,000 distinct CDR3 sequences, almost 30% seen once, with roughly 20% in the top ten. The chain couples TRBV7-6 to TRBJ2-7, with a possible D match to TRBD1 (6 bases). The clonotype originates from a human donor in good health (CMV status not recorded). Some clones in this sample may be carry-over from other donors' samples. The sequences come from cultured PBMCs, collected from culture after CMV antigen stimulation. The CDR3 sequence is CASSPRAEGAYEQYF. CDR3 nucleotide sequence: TGTGCCAGCAGCCCCCGAGCTGAGGGGGCCTACGAGCAGTACTTC.